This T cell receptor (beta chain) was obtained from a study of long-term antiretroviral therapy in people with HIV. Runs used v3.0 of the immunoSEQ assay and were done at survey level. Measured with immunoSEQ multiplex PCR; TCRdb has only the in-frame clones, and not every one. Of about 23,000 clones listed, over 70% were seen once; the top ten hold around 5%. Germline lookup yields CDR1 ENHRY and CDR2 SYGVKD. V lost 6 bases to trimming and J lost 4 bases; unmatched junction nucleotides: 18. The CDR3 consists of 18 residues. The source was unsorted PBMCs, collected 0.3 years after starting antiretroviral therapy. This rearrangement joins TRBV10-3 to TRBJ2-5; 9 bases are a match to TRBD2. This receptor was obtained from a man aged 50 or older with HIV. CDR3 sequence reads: CAISRVGNSGGLRETQYF. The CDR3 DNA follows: TGTGCCATCAGCCGAGTCGGGAATAGCGGGGGTCTAAGAGAGACCCAGTACTTC.